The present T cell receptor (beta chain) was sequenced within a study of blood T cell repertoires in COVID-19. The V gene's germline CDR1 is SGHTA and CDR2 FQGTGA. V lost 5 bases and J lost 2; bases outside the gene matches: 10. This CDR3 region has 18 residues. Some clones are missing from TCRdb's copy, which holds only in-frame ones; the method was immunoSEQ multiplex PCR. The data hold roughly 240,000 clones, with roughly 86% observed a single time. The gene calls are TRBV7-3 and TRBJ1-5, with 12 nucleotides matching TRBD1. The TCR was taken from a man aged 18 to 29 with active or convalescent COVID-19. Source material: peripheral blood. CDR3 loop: CASSAKPGQGAGNQPQHF. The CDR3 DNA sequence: TGTGCCAGCAGCGCAAAACCGGGACAGGGGGCTGGCAATCAGCCCCAGCATTTT.